What follows are 28 T cell receptor beta chains derived from one specimen sequenced in a study of PD-1 blockade in classical Hodgkin lymphoma. The sample's time point: cycle 4 day 1 (C4D1), after around six weeks of nivolumab. Every patient relapsed after autologous stem cell transplantation, and brentuximab vedotin exposure varied. The method was immunoSEQ multiplex PCR; TCRdb's version includes in-frame clones alone and lacks a portion of them. The sample includes 50,000 to 65,000 clones, 70% to 90% seen only once; the top ten take about 8.1%. Sequencing used peripheral blood mononuclear cells (PBMCs), obtained before the fourth cycle of nivolumab. All receptors come from a human donor with classical Hodgkin lymphoma.

The chain employs TRBV29-1 and TRBJ2-7; 8 positions match TRBD1. Germline lookup yields CDR1 SQVTM and CDR2 ANQGSEA. The CDR3 is 16 residues long. With V trimmed by 1 base and J by 0 bases, 8 bases remained unmatched. CDR3 sequence: CSVEGGTGGFSYEQYF. CDR3 coding DNA: TGCAGCGTTGAAGGCGGGACAGGTGGATTCTCCTACGAGCAGTACTTC.

The J gene is TRBJ2-2, the V gene TRBV5-1, with D hard to call. Germline-derived CDR1 and CDR2 are SGHRS and YFSETQ. The CDR3 sequence is 14 residues long. V lost 0 bases to trimming and J lost 4 bases, with 7 bases between them. The CDR3 loop reads CASSLVPGTGELFF. In DNA form, the CDR3 reads TGCGCCAGCAGCTTGGTCCCAGGCACCGGGGAGCTGTTTTTT.

V gene TRBV6-4 combines with J gene TRBJ2-6, with 9 bases identical to TRBD1. V trimming: 6 bases; J trimming: 1 base; junction bases outside the gene matches: 10. The CDR3 covers 18 residues. The germline gives CDR1 MRHNA, CDR2 SNTAGT. The CDR3: CASSDVGDRVSGANVLTF. The CDR3 DNA is TGTGCCAGCAGCGATGTCGGGGACAGGGTTTCTGGGGCCAACGTCCTGACTTTC.

The chain couples TRBV19 to TRBJ2-1; 9 bases map to TRBD2. J gave up 1 base and V 4 bases, and 5 bases lay outside the gene matches. The CDR3 runs 16 residues. The germline CDR1 and CDR2 sequences are LNHDA and SQIVND (reference sequence). In DNA, the CDR3 is TGTGCCAGTAGTAGTGGACTAGCGACGTCCTACAATGAGCAGTTCTTC. Its protein product is CASSSGLATSYNEQFF.

CDR3 nucleotide sequence: TGCGCCAGCCGACAAGAGACTGGACAGGCGTATTCACCCCTCCACTTT. Translated, it gives CASRQETGQAYSPLHF. The V and J genes are TRBV5-1 and TRBJ1-6, with 7 bases lining up with TRBD1. The CDR3 contains 16 residues. Losses at the gene ends were 7 bases for V and 8 bases for J; bases not matched to a gene: 15. Germline V CDR1 and CDR2: SGHRS, YFSETQ.

The rearrangement links TRBV19 to TRBJ1-2; D is perhaps TRBD1 (5 bases). Trimming took 5 bases from V and 2 from J, leaving 9 bases between them. The CDR3 runs 13 residues. CDR1 LNHDA and CDR2 SQIVND come from the germline V gene (reference sequence). Here the CDR3 reads CASSLGQNYGYTF. As DNA, the CDR3 is TGTGCCAGTAGTTTGGGGCAGAACTATGGCTACACCTTC.

The chain couples TRBV12-5 to TRBJ2-5; TRBD2 aligns across 7 bases. The germline gives CDR1 LGHNT, CDR2 FRNRAP. The length of the CDR3 is 14 residues. With V trimmed by 5 bases and J by 5 bases, 8 bases remained unmatched. The CDR3 loop reads CASGLMRRGETQYF. In DNA, the CDR3 is TGTGCTAGTGGTCTGATGAGGCGGGGGGAGACCCAGTACTTC.

This chain links TRBV5-6 with TRBJ2-7; D might be TRBD1 (6 bases). The CDR3 contains 13 residues. V was shortened by 9 bases and J by 4 bases, with 17 bases between the two germline ends. The V gene's germline CDR1 is SGHDT and CDR2 YYEEEE. The CDR3 reads CATGKQGTYEQYF. DNA of the CDR3: TGTGCCACTGGGAAACAGGGTACGTACGAGCAGTACTTC.

This chain links TRBV28 with TRBJ2-5; D perhaps matches TRBD2 (5 bases). The CDR3 loop spans 14 amino acids. V gave up 6 bases and J gave up 1 base, with 12 bases separating them. CDR1 is MDHEN and CDR2 is SYDVKM in the germline V gene. The CDR3 loop reads CASRLGPGQETQYF. The DNA for the CDR3 is TGTGCCAGCAGACTAGGGCCTGGCCAAGAGACCCAGTACTTC.

This rearrangement joins TRBV7-2 to TRBJ2-1; 10 nucleotides agree with TRBD2. The CDR3 is 16 amino acids. V shed 1 base, J shed 11 bases, and the junction held 11 bases outside the gene matches. CDR1 SGHTA and CDR2 FQGNSA come from the germline V gene. The CDR3 DNA reads TGTGCCAGCAGCTTAGTCCCAGCTAGCGGGGGAACAAAGCAGTTCTTC. Translation: CASSLVPASGGTKQFF.

V gene TRBV5-1 combines with J gene TRBJ1-1; the D gene is possibly TRBD1 (6 bases). V dropped 5 bases and J dropped 3 bases, with 14 bases sitting between them. The CDR3 consists of 14 residues. From germline, CDR1 is SGHRS and CDR2 YFSETQ. CDR3 loop: CASSRGQGYTEAFF. CDR3 in DNA: TGCGCCAGCAGTCGCGGGCAGGGGTACACTGAAGCTTTCTTT.

CDR3 sequence reads: CASSRLGDRANTGELFF. In DNA form, the CDR3 reads TGCGCCAGCAGCCGGCTGGGGGACAGGGCGAACACCGGGGAGCTGTTTTTT. The chain recombines TRBV5-1 with TRBJ2-2, with 9 positions matching TRBD1. The germline V gene encodes CDR1 SGHRS and CDR2 YFSETQ. V lost 4 bases to trimming and J lost 0 bases; unmatched junction nucleotides: 7. The CDR3 length is 17 residues.

The rearrangement links TRBV18 to TRBJ1-3, with D uncertain. This CDR3 has 14 amino acids. V lost 5 bases to trimming and J lost 0 bases, with 8 bases between them. Germline V gene lookup returns CDR1 KGHSH and CDR2 LQKENI. The CDR3 region is CASSSKVSGNTIYF. The CDR3 DNA is TGTGCCAGCTCATCAAAGGTCTCTGGAAACACCATATATTTT.

The J gene is TRBJ1-4, the V gene TRBV13; TRBD1 aligns across 9 bases. V lost 5 bases and J lost 6; bases outside the gene matches: 4. Per the germline V gene, CDR1 is PRHDT and CDR2 is FYEKMQ (reference sequence). There are 14 residues in the CDR3. CDR3 residues: CASSLTGGDEKLFF. The CDR3 region has the DNA TGTGCCAGCAGCCTTACAGGGGGCGATGAAAAACTGTTTTTT.

V usage is TRBV18 and J usage is TRBJ2-1, with D possibly TRBD2 on 6 matching bases. Germline V gene data show CDR1 as KGHSH and CDR2 as LQKENI. The CDR3 sequence is 15 residues long. The V end lost 6 bases, the J end lost 4 bases, and 16 bases lay between the germline ends. The chain's CDR3 is CASSPATGEYNEQFF. In nucleotides, the CDR3 is TGTGCCAGCTCGCCAGCGACGGGGGAATACAATGAGCAGTTCTTC.

V is TRBV12-2 and J is TRBJ2-7; TRBD1 is taken as the D call from the table, unchecked against the DNA. TRBV12-2 is a pseudogene segment. The CDR3 sequence is 16 residues long. In nucleotides, the CDR3 is TGTGCAAGTCGCTTAGCCCGGACAGGGGGGGATTACGAGCAGTACTTC. The encoded protein is CASRLARTGGDYEQYF.

This clone was picked up one time. The J gene is TRBJ1-2, the V gene TRBV5-1; D is undetermined. Germline assignment: CDR1 SGHRS and CDR2 YFSETQ. This CDR3 spans 13 amino acids. V was shortened by 1 base and J by 8 bases, with 12 bases between the two germline ends. CDR3: CASSLRAEAGYTF. In DNA form, the CDR3 reads TGCGCCAGCAGCTTGAGGGCAGAGGCGGGCTACACCTTC.

The V and J genes are TRBV9 and TRBJ2-7, with D maybe TRBD2 (6 bases). CDR1 is SGDLS and CDR2 is YYNGEE in the germline V gene. This CDR3 has 13 amino acids. Trimming removed 10 bases from V and 2 bases from J, with 16 bases in between. The CDR3 spells CAPKGLTTYEQYF. The CDR3 bases are TGTGCCCCCAAAGGACTAACCACCTACGAGCAGTACTTC.

The gene calls are TRBV6-1 and TRBJ2-3; D might be TRBD1 (6 bases). The V gene's germline CDR1 is MNHNS and CDR2 SASEGT. V lost 1 base, J lost 4 bases, and 12 bases lay in between. This CDR3 comprises 15 residues. The CDR3 DNA sequence: TGTGCCAGCAGTGAAGGAAAAGGGGGTCCAGATACGCAGTATTTT. Protein: CASSEGKGGPDTQYF.

This clone is classed as medium-sized. This chain connects TRBV27 to TRBJ2-7; D not certain. Trimming removed 6 bases from V and 0 bases from J, with 12 bases in between. The CDR3 is made up of 14 amino acids. Germline V gene data show CDR1 as MNHEY and CDR2 as SMNVEV (reference sequence). CDR3 DNA sequence: TGTGCCAGCAGCCCTACTCCCAACTCCTACGAGCAGTACTTC. Amino acid sequence: CASSPTPNSYEQYF.

V and J are TRBV30 and TRBJ2-7; no reliable D call. Trimming cost V 0 bases and J 0 bases, with 12 bases left between them. The CDR3 spans 15 residues. Germline V lookup: CDR1 GTSNPN, CDR2 SVGIG (reference sequence). Here the CDR3 reads CAWSVRGRISYEQYF. For the CDR3, the DNA is TGTGCCTGGAGTGTACGCGGACGCATCTCCTACGAGCAGTACTTC. Supplemented by reference TRBV30 and TRBJ2-7, the full variable domain reads SQTIHQWPATLVQPVGSPLSLECTVEGTSNPNLYWYRQAAGRGLQLLFYSVGIGQISSEVPQNLSASRPQDRQFILSSKKLLLSDSGFYLCAWSVRGRISYEQYFGPGTRLTVT.

V gene TRBV2 combines with J gene TRBJ2-5; TRBD2 matches at 9 bases. The CDR3 sequence is 15 residues long. CDR1 is SNHLY and CDR2 is FYNNEI in the germline V gene. The V gene end was trimmed by 4 bases and the J gene end by 4 bases; junction bases not matched to a gene: 7. This CDR3 reads CASSASGTSSETQYF. CDR3 in DNA: TGTGCCAGCAGTGCCTCCGGGACTAGCTCAGAGACCCAGTACTTC.

The rearrangement links TRBV6-1 to TRBJ2-2; D is undetermined. CDR1 and CDR2 (germline): MNHNS, SASEGT. Deletions cut 5 bases from V and 1 base from J, with 8 bases between. The CDR3 runs 14 residues. The CDR3, as DNA: TGTGCCAGCAGTCTAGAGATGAACACCGGGGAGCTGTTTTTT. It is translated as CASSLEMNTGELFF.

The chain is built from TRBV10-3 and TRBJ1-2; possibly TRBD1 for D (5 bases). The CDR3 is 14 residues long. V shed 2 bases and J shed 8 bases, with 15 bases lying between them. Per the germline V gene, CDR1 is ENHRY and CDR2 is SYGVKD. The CDR3 nucleotides are TGTGCCATCAGTGAGAGGGAAAGGGGCGACGGCTACACCTTC. Its translation is CAISERERGDGYTF.

The chain recombines TRBV30 with TRBJ2-5; a weak D match, TRBD2 (5 bases). This CDR3 is 12 amino acids long. Trimming removed 4 bases from V and 5 bases from J, with 11 bases in between. From germline, CDR1 is GTSNPN and CDR2 SVGIG (reference sequence). As DNA, the CDR3 is TGTGCCTGGAACTCGGGGAGTGAGACCCAGTACTTC. Amino acids: CAWNSGSETQYF.

The J gene is TRBJ1-1, the V gene TRBV27; possibly TRBD1 for D (6 bases). The CDR3 loop spans 15 amino acids. Germline V gives CDR1 MNHEY, CDR2 SMNVEV (reference sequence). The V end lost 0 bases, the J end lost 1 base, and 9 bases lay between the germline ends. The CDR3 loop is CASSLSGGPNTEAFF. Written as DNA, the CDR3 is TGTGCCAGCAGTTTATCCGGGGGGCCGAACACTGAAGCTTTCTTT.

The chain carries TRBV6-6 and TRBJ1-4; the D gene is possibly TRBD1 (5 bases). Germline CDR1 is MNHNY and CDR2 is SVGAGI (reference sequence). The CDR3 runs 14 residues. V gave up 7 bases and J gave up 4 bases, with 13 bases separating them. The CDR3 reads CASKPGPLNEKLFF. The CDR3 DNA sequence: TGTGCCAGCAAGCCGGGGCCCCTTAATGAAAAACTGTTTTTT.

V is TRBV6-1 and J is TRBJ2-3; D is unresolved. The CDR3 totals 15 residues. Between the trimmed V and J ends, which lost 6 bases and 2 bases, there was a span of 15 bases. In germline, CDR1 is MNHNS, CDR2 SASEGT. CDR3 DNA: TGTGCCAGCAGATTAGACTTTTCAGCCACAGATACGCAGTATTTT. Amino acid sequence: CASRLDFSATDTQYF.